The 10 T cell receptor beta chains below come from one sample, sequenced in a study of response to subunit inactivated influenza vaccine. MiXCR, run by TCRdb on the RT-PCR reads, gives a single entry per CDR3 protein. The data show approximately 500,000 distinct CDR3 sequences, around 15% seen once. Here the sequenced sample was PBMCs from blood, taken 12 days after vaccination. Receptor source: a man between 50 and 59 years old who received an inactivated influenza vaccine.

This clonotype was recorded a few times. This chain uses TRBV6-1 with TRBJ1-1; D might be TRBD1 (6 bases). Germline V gives CDR1 MNHNS, CDR2 SASEGT. CDR3 length: 13 amino acids. Trimming removed 6 bases at V and 6 bases at J, with 14 bases between. The CDR3 nucleotides read TGTGCCAGCAGCGGTACAGGGCGCCCTGAAGCTTTCTTT. Its translation is CASSGTGRPEAFF.

This clonotype showed up just a few times. The rearrangement uses TRBV9 and TRBJ1-3; D is ambiguous. Germline lookup yields CDR1 SGDLS and CDR2 YYNGEE. This CDR3 contains 14 residues. Between the trimmed V and J ends, which lost 2 bases and 0 bases, there was a span of 6 bases. The CDR3 nucleotides read TGTGCCAGCAGCGTCGGGGACTCTGGAAACACCATATATTTT. Its translation is CASSVGDSGNTIYF.

This clonotype was seen ten or more times. The chain has TRBV6-5 and TRBJ2-1, with 12 bases that match TRBD1. The CDR3 totals 14 residues. V lost 8 bases to trimming and J lost 8 bases; unmatched junction nucleotides: 7. The germline V gene encodes CDR1 MNHEY and CDR2 SVGAGI. In DNA form, the CDR3 reads TGTGCCAGCCGGGGACAGGGGGCATCCCATGAGCAGTTCTTC. It encodes CASRGQGASHEQFF.

This clonotype was observed a few times. This sequence joins TRBV3-1 and TRBJ2-7; no clear D gene. Looked up from germline, CDR1 is LGHDT and CDR2 is YNNKEL (reference sequence). CDR3 length: 14 amino acids. Trimming removed 1 base from V and 3 bases from J, with 10 bases in between. The DNA for the CDR3 is TGTGCCAGCAGCCAAGCATCGGTCATCTACGAGCAGTACTTC. It translates to CASSQASVIYEQYF.

As DNA, the CDR3 is TGTGCCAGCAGTCGAAGACAGGGGCCGACCTACAATGAGCAGTTCTTC. It is translated as CASSRRQGPTYNEQFF. The genes are TRBV12-3 or TRBV12-4 and TRBJ2-1; TRBD1 agrees at 8 bases. With 5 bases clipped from V and 2 bases from J, the junction kept 8 bases outside the gene matches. There are 16 residues in the CDR3.

The rearrangement uses TRBV6-2 or TRBV6-3 and TRBJ2-3, with unresolved D. Germline V gene sequence: CDR1 MNHEY, CDR2 SVGEGT. The CDR3 length is 13 residues. V lost 6 bases and J 8 bases, leaving 15 bases between the germline ends. The CDR3 coding sequence is TGTGCCAGCAGCCCGACCCGAAGACTTACGCAGTATTTT. This codes for CASSPTRRLTQYF.

This clonotype showed up just a few times. The chain joins TRBV29-1 to TRBJ1-3; TRBD1 matches at 7 bases. Trimming took 5 bases from V and 4 from J; bases not matched to a gene: 2. This CDR3 spans 12 amino acids. Germline V CDR1 and CDR2: SQVTM, ANQGSEA. Here the CDR3 reads CSVLDRGNTIYF. CDR3 nucleotide sequence: TGCAGCGTTTTGGACAGGGGAAACACCATATATTTT.

In its sample, this clonotype was seen a few times. The chain employs TRBV25-1 and TRBJ2-3; 10 bases match TRBD1. CDR1 is MGHDK and CDR2 is SYGVNS in the germline V gene. This CDR3 has 13 residues. Trimming at V came to 10 bases and at J to 5 bases, leaving 6 bases not matched to a gene. CDR3 bases: TGTGCCATCGTAGGGACAGGGGTAGATACGCAGTATTTT. Residues: CAIVGTGVDTQYF.

J is TRBJ2-4 and V is TRBV6-2 or TRBV6-3; TRBD2 matches at 14 bases. The junction had 13 bases not matched to a gene; V was cut back by 3 bases and J by 3 bases. This CDR3 region has 20 residues. Germline CDR1 reads MNHEY; CDR2 reads SVGEGT. The CDR3 DNA sequence: TGTGCCAGCAGTTATTCGTCCGGGACTAGCGGGAGTAAGGGCAAAAACATTCAGTACTTC. Translated: CASSYSSGTSGSKGKNIQYF.

The chain has TRBV6-2 or TRBV6-3 and TRBJ2-1, with TRBD1 matching over 10 bases. The junction had 9 bases not matched to a gene; V was cut back by 0 bases and J by 4 bases. Looked up from germline, CDR1 is MNHEY and CDR2 is SVGEGT. The CDR3 length is 18 residues. CDR3 sequence reads: CASSYSGQGPPAYNEQFF. CDR3 nucleotides: TGTGCCAGCAGTTACTCGGGACAGGGGCCGCCCGCTTACAATGAGCAGTTCTTC.